This TCR beta chain is drawn from a study of shared clonotypes between healthy human individuals. The wider study: Researchers drew samples from a couple of women and a few men aged 18 to 49.

Note on this clone: Its antigen is as yet unknown.

Original processing methods: ImmunoSEQ yielded junction-only sequences lacking quality scores, so filtering differed. TCRdb's copy holds only in-frame clones and misses some; the assay was immunoSEQ multiplex PCR. The V and J calls and clone size were taken over from that table, and D and trimming were inferred from the DNA. The sample lists more than 400,000 clones; approximately 95% were seen once. Study-wide findings and caveats: It was observed that around 5% of naive CD4 clonotypes were shared across a few donors.

The CDR3 is made up of 14 amino acids. Germline CDR1 and CDR2: MNHEY and SVGAGI. The V end was cut by 6 bases, the J end by 2 bases, with 13 bases between. The sample taken for sequencing was naive CD4+ T cells sorted from blood. Sample subset: CD45RA+ positively selected. The sequence came from a woman aged 30 to 39 in good health. The chain joins TRBV6-5 to TRBJ2-5; perhaps TRBD1 as D (7 bases). CDR3 in amino acids: CASSPQGGQETQYF. The CDR3 DNA follows: TGTGCCAGCAGCCCCCAGGGGGGTCAAGAGACCCAGTACTTC.